One sample yielded the 15 T cell receptor beta chains listed below, sequenced in a study of Tregs in tolerant kidney transplant recipients. TCRdb keeps only in-frame clones here, not all; method: immunoSEQ multiplex PCR. Recorded for this sample: more than 10,000 clones. The nonmyeloablative bone marrow transplants came from related graft donors, with transient mixed chimerism. The specimen comprised CD8+ T cells from blood (PBMCs), sampled 24 months after the transplant. All receptors derive from a human patient who received a combined kidney and bone marrow transplant. Some T cells may originate from the graft donor.

In the case of this clone: The CDR3 extends 3 residues past the end of the read, so its final part is completed from the germline J gene. The chain links TRBV7-8 to TRBJ1-2; unclear D gene. CDR3 length equals 12 residues. V lost 1 base, J lost 7 bases, and 7 bases lay in between. Germline V lookup: CDR1 SGHVS, CDR2 FQNEAQ. CDR3 bases read: TGTGCCAGCAGCTTAGGGCCCAGTGGC. Translating gives CASSLGPSG. The complete CDR3 protein is CASSLGPSGYTF.

As regards this clone: Read sequence stops 3 residues before the CDR3 end, and the germline J gene provides the missing end. The V and J genes are TRBV9 and TRBJ1-1; possible D gene TRBD1, 5 bases. Trimming removed 0 bases from V and 0 bases from J, with 9 bases in between. Germline CDR1 SGDLS, CDR2 YYNGEE. The CDR3 is made up of 15 amino acids. The CDR3 loop is CASSVAGEMNTEAFF. Partial CDR3 DNA: TGTGCCAGCAGCGTAGCGGGGGAAATGAACACTGAA.

Concerning this clone itself: The CDR3 goes on 3 residues after the read ends, and that part is filled in from the germline J gene. The genes are TRBV18 and TRBJ2-3; TRBD1 matches at 8 bases. V lost 3 bases, J lost 4 bases, and 9 bases stayed unmatched. The CDR3 is 16 amino acids. The germline CDR1 and CDR2 sequences are KGHSH and LQKENI. The CDR3 sequence is CASSPFMTGDPDTQYF. Partial CDR3 DNA: TGTGCCAGCTCACCGTTCATGACAGGGGACCCAGATACG.

About this clone itself: The read halts 3 residues ahead of the CDR3 end, with the missing end drawn from the germline J gene. The chain has TRBV12-3 or TRBV12-4 and TRBJ1-4; D perhaps matches TRBD1 (5 bases). Trimming removed 6 bases at V and 8 bases at J, with 10 bases between. The CDR3 runs to 12 residues. This CDR3 is CASSPEGEKLFF. The sequenced part of the CDR3 DNA is TGTGCCAGCAGCCCTGAGGGGGAAAAA.

As concerns this clone: Read coverage stops 3 residues before the CDR3 terminus; the germline J gene supplies the remainder. The rearrangement links TRBV29-1 to TRBJ2-7; TRBD1 is a possible D gene (6 bases). The CDR3 totals 12 residues. V lost 4 bases and J 4 bases, leaving 11 bases between the germline ends. Germline V lookup: CDR1 SQVTM, CDR2 ANQGSEA. CDR3 protein: CSVVGTNYEQYF. The sequenced CDR3 bases are TGCAGCGTTGTAGGGACAAATTACGAG.

Concerning this clone itself: The CDR3 end is not reached by the read, which stops 3 residues before it; the germline J gene fills it in. The rearrangement links TRBV7-3 to TRBJ1-1; a weak D match, TRBD1 (5 bases). The CDR3 runs to 13 residues. From germline, CDR1 is SGHTA and CDR2 FQGTGA. V gave up 5 bases and J gave up 4 bases, with 11 bases separating them. The covered CDR3 bases are TGTGCCAGCAGCCCGCTGGGGGGCACTGAA. It specifies CASSPLGGTE. The full-length CDR3 reads as CASSPLGGTEAFF.

As concerns this clone: At one boundary the junction diverges from the germline segment, which might be a read error. The sequence runs out 3 residues before the end of the CDR3; the remainder is reconstructed from the germline J gene. V gene TRBV20-1 combines with J gene TRBJ2-7; TRBD2 agrees at 9 bases. Germline CDR1 reads DFQATT; CDR2 reads SNEGSKA (reference sequence). The CDR3 has 15 residues. The part of the CDR3 DNA that was read is TGCAGTGCCAGAGAGGGGACTAGCCCTAGTTACGAG. It specifies CSAREGTSPSYE. The whole CDR3 region reads CSAREGTSPSYEQYF.

On this clone itself: The CDR3 is cut off 3 residues early in the read; its end comes from the germline J gene. The chain combines TRBV7-9 with TRBJ2-2; D gene unclear. Looked up from germline, CDR1 is SEHNR and CDR2 is FQNEAQ (reference sequence). This CDR3 has 12 residues. Between the trimmed V and J ends, which lost 2 bases and 6 bases, there was a span of 4 bases. The sequenced CDR3 bases are TGTGCCAGCAGCTTATATCCCGGGGAG. This gives the protein CASSLYPGE. The CDR3 as a whole reads CASSLYPGELFF.

Regarding this clone: The DNA ends 3 residues before the CDR3 does, and the rest of the CDR3 is filled in from the germline J gene. The chain uses TRBV11-2 and TRBJ2-2; the match to TRBD1 covers 10 bases. The CDR3 loop spans 14 amino acids. Unmatched junction bases numbered 4, after V lost 7 bases and J lost 5 bases. CDR1 is SGHAT and CDR2 is FQNNGV in the germline V gene. The DNA read from the CDR3 is TGTGCCAGCAACCGGGACAGGGGAACCGGGGAG. This codes for CASNRDRGTGE. The whole CDR3 region reads CASNRDRGTGELFF. The whole variable domain, remainder taken from reference TRBV11-2 and TRBJ2-2, is EAGVAQSPRYKIIEKRQSVAFWCNPISGHATLYWYQQILGQGPKLLIQFQNNGVVDDSQLPKDRFSAERLKGVDSTLKIQPAKLEDSAVYLCASNRDRGTGELFFGEGSRLTVL.

Note on this clone: The CDR3 is cut off 3 residues early in the read; its end comes from the germline J gene. The chain combines TRBV9 with TRBJ2-1, with unresolved D. The CDR3 is made up of 12 amino acids. V was pared by 5 bases and J by 8 bases, with 11 bases between. Germline CDR1 reads SGDLS; CDR2 reads YYNGEE. Incomplete CDR3 DNA: TGTGCCAGCAGTCGACTGGCGGATGAG. Residues: CASSRLADE. The entire CDR3 protein is CASSRLADEQFF.

The CDR3 sequence: CAWSDQGYSNQPQHF. Partial CDR3 DNA: TGTGCCTGGAGCGACCAGGGGTATAGCAATCAGCCC. This chain joins TRBV30 and TRBJ1-5, with D maybe TRBD1 (6 bases). The read falls 3 residues short of the CDR3 end, and the missing part is taken from the germline J gene. Trimming removed 3 bases from V and 0 bases from J, with 12 bases in between. The CDR3 covers 15 residues. Germline V lookup: CDR1 GTSNPN, CDR2 SVGIG (reference sequence).

This chain's CDR3 is CASSPTSGRAYEQYF. Partial CDR3 DNA: TGTGCCAGCAGCCCTACTAGCGGGAGGGCCTACGAG. This sequence joins TRBV7-9 and TRBJ2-7, with 13 bases that match TRBD2. The read terminates 3 residues ahead of where the CDR3 ends, so the germline J gene completes it. Unmatched junction bases numbered 3, after V lost 5 bases and J lost 2 bases. This CDR3 spans 15 amino acids. CDR1 SEHNR and CDR2 FQNEAQ come from the germline V gene (reference sequence).

A remark on this clone: The read stops 3 residues short of the end of the CDR3; the missing end is completed from the germline J gene. This sequence joins TRBV7-6 and TRBJ2-7; D is uncertain. The ends were cut back, 4 bases at V and 1 base at J, with 8 bases in the middle. Germline V CDR1 and CDR2: SGHVS, FNYEAQ. CDR3 length: 13 amino acids. CDR3 sequence reads: CASSSTESYEQYF. The CDR3 DNA, read in part, is TGTGCCAGCAGCTCCACAGAGTCCTACGAG.

In regard to this clone: The read halts 3 residues ahead of the CDR3 end, with the missing end drawn from the germline J gene. This chain links TRBV13 with TRBJ2-5, with 12 positions matching TRBD2. From germline, CDR1 is PRHDT and CDR2 FYEKMQ (reference sequence). The CDR3 covers 16 residues. The junction had 6 bases not matched to a gene; V was cut back by 4 bases and J by 3 bases. The DNA read from the CDR3 is TGTGCCAGCAGCTCCGGACTAGCGGGAAGTAAAGAGACC. Its protein is CASSSGLAGSKET. The CDR3 in its entirety is CASSSGLAGSKETQYF.

As regards this clone: The CDR3 goes on 3 residues after the read ends, and that part is filled in from the germline J gene. J is TRBJ1-1 and V is TRBV19, with a weak D call TRBD1 (5 bases). Per the germline V gene, CDR1 is LNHDA and CDR2 is SQIVND (reference sequence). This CDR3 has 12 amino acids. Partial CDR3 DNA: TGTGCCAGTAGTATAGATGCGGGGCCC. Protein: CASSIDAGP. The whole CDR3 protein reads CASSIDAGPAFF.